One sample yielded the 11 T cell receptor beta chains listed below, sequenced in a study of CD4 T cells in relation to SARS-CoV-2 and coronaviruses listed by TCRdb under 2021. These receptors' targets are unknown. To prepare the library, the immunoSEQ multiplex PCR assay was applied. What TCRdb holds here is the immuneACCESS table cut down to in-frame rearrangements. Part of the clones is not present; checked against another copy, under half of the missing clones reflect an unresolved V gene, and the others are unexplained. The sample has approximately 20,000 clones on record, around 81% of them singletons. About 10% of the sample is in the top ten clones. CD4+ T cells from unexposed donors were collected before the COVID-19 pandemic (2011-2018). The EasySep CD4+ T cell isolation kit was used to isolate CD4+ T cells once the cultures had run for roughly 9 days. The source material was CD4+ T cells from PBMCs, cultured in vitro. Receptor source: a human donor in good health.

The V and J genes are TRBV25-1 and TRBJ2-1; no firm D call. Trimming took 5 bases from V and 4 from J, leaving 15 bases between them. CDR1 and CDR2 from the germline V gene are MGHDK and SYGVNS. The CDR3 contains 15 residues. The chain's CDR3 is CASSKGSAWYNEQFF. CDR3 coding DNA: TGTGCCAGCAGTAAGGGTAGTGCGTGGTACAATGAGCAGTTCTTC.

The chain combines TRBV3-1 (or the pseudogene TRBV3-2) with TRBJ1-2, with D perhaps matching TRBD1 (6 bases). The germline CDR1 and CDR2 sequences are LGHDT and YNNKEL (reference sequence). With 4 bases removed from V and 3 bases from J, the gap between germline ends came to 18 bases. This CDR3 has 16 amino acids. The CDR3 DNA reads TGTGCCAGCAGCCTTTCGGTTGCGAACAGGGACTATGGCTACACCTTC. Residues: CASSLSVANRDYGYTF.

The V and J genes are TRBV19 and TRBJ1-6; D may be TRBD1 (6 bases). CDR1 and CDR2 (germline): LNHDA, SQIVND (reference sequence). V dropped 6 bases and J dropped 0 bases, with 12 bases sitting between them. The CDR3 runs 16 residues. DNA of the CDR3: TGTGCCAGTAGCCGTCGGACAGACTCCTATAATTCACCCCTCCACTTT. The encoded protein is CASSRRTDSYNSPLHF.

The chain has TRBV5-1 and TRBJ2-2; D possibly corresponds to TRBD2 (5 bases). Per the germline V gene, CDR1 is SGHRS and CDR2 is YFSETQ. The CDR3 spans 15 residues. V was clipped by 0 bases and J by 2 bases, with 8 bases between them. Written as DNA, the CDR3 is TGCGCCAGCAGCTTGGAGGGAGATAACACCGGGGAGCTGTTTTTT. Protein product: CASSLEGDNTGELFF.

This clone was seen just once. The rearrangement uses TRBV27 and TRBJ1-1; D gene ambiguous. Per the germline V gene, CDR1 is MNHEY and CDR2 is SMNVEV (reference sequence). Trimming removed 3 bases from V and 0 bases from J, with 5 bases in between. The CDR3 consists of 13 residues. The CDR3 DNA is TGTGCCAGCAGTTTGTCTCTGAACACTGAAGCTTTCTTT. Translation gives CASSLSLNTEAFF.

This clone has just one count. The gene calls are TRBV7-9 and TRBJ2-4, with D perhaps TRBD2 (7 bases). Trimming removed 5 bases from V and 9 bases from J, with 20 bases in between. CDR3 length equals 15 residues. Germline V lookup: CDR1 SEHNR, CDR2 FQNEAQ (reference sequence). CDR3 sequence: CASSRRGLSGGIQYF. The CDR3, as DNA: TGTGCCAGCAGCCGTCGGGGGCTCTCGGGGGGCATTCAGTACTTC. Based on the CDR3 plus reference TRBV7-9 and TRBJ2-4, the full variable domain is DTGVSQNPRHKITKRGQNVTFRCDPISEHNRLYWYRQTLGQGPEFLTYFQNEAQLEKSRLLSDRFSAERPKGSFSTLEIQRTEQGDSAMYLCASSRRGLSGGIQYFGAGTRLSVL.

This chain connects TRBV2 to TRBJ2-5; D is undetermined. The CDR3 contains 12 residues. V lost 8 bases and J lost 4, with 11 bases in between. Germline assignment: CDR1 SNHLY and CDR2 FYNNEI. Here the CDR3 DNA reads TGTGCCAGCCATGTGGGCCGAGAGACCCAGTACTTC. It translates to CASHVGRETQYF.

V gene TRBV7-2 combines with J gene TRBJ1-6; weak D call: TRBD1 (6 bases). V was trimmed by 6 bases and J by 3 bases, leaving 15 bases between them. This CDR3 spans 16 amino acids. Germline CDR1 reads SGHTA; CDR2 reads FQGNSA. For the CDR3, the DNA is TGTGCCAGCAGAGGGGGGGGCCTCCGCTATAATTCACCCCTCCACTTT. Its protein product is CASRGGGLRYNSPLHF. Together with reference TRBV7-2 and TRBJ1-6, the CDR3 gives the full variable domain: GAGVSQSPSNKVTEKGKDVELRCDPISGHTALYWYRQSLGQGLEFLIYFQGNSAPDKSGLPSDRFSAERTGGSVSTLTIQRTQQEDSAVYLCASRGGGLRYNSPLHFGNGTRLTVT.

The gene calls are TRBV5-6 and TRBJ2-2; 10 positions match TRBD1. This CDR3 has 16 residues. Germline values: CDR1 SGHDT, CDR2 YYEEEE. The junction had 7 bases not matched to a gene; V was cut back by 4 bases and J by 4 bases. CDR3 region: CASSIGTGAITGELFF. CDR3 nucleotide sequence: TGTGCCAGCAGCATCGGGACAGGGGCGATCACCGGGGAGCTGTTTTTT. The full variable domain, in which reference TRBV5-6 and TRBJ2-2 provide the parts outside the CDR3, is DAGVTQSPTHLIKTRGQQVTLRCSPKSGHDTVSWYQQALGQGPQFIFQYYEEEERQRGNFPDRFSGHQFPNYSSELNVNALLLGDSALYLCASSIGTGAITGELFFGEGSRLTVL.

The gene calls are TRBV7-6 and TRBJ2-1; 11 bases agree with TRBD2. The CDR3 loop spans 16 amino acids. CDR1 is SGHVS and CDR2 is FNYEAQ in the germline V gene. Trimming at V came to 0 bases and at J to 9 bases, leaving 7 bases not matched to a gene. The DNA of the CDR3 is TGTGCCAGCAGCTTAGCGGCTAGCGGGGGGCCTGGTGAGCAGTTCTTC. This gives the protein CASSLAASGGPGEQFF. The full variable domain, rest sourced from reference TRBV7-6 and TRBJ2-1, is GAGVSQSPRYKVTKRGQDVALRCDPISGHVSLYWYRQALGQGPEFLTYFNYEAQQDKSGLPNDRFSAERPEGSISTLTIQRTEQRDSAMYRCASSLAASGGPGEQFFGPGTRLTVL.

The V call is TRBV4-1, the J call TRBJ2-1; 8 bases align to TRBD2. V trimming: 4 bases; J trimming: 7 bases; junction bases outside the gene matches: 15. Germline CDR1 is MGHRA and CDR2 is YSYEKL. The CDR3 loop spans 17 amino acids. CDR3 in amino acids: CASSRGGLAILGNEQFF. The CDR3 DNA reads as TGCGCCAGCAGCCGCGGAGGACTAGCTATTTTGGGGAATGAGCAGTTCTTC.